A single sample is the source of the 27 T cell receptor beta chains below, sequenced in a study of cytomegalovirus exposure and HLA in healthy donors. The PCR was carried out with 60 Vbeta primers and 13 Jbeta primers. Sequencing was performed with immunoSEQ multiplex PCR; in TCRdb, only in-frame clones are kept and a portion is missing. The table includes almost 200,000 clones, 70% to 80% detected once. Material for sequencing was PBMCs. These receptors were taken from a woman in her thirties in good health and CMV-seropositive.

The chain has TRBV19 and TRBJ2-7; tentatively, D is TRBD2 (6 bases). Trimming stripped 3 bases from V and 0 bases from J, with 12 bases between. Germline CDR1 LNHDA, CDR2 SQIVND (reference sequence). The CDR3 loop spans 15 amino acids. The CDR3: CASSISGEASYEQYF. The CDR3, as DNA: TGTGCCAGTAGTATCTCGGGGGAAGCCTCCTACGAGCAGTACTTC.

This sequence joins TRBV4-1 and TRBJ1-5; D is ambiguous. CDR3 length: 17 residues. The ends were cut back, 0 bases at V and 0 bases at J, with 12 bases in the middle. Looked up from germline, CDR1 is MGHRA and CDR2 is YSYEKL. The CDR3 region has the DNA TGCGCCAGCAGCCAAGATCTGGAGACGGATAGCAATCAGCCCCAGCATTTT. Translating gives CASSQDLETDSNQPQHF.

The chain couples TRBV4-1 to TRBJ2-2; 8 bases match TRBD2. V was pared by 1 base and J by 3 bases, with 16 bases of the junction left unmatched. Germline CDR1 is MGHRA and CDR2 is YSYEKL. There are 20 residues in the CDR3. The CDR3 DNA reads TGCGCCAGCAGCCAAGGTCAAGGGACTAGGGAAAACTGGCACACCGGGGAGCTGTTTTTT. Encoded protein: CASSQGQGTRENWHTGELFF.

This clone came up a few times. The V gene is TRBV7-6, the J gene TRBJ1-1; D is undetermined. Trimming pared 3 bases from V and 3 bases from J, leaving 8 bases between. Germline CDR1 is SGHVS and CDR2 is FNYEAQ. The CDR3 has 13 amino acids. CDR3 in amino acids: CASSFGRDTEAFF. In DNA form, the CDR3 reads TGTGCCAGCAGCTTTGGTCGGGACACTGAAGCTTTCTTT.

The V gene is TRBV6-5, the J gene TRBJ2-7, with a possible D match to TRBD2 (6 bases). The CDR3 is 15 residues long. The germline V and J ends were trimmed by 2 bases and 3 bases, with 14 bases remaining between them. Germline V gene data show CDR1 as MNHEY and CDR2 as SVGAGI. This CDR3 reads CASSYAGTGSYEQYF. The CDR3 coding sequence is TGTGCCAGCAGTTACGCGGGGACGGGCAGCTACGAGCAGTACTTC.

The chain has TRBV10-2 and TRBJ1-1; D is possibly TRBD1 (5 bases). Trimming shortened V by 8 bases and J by 6 bases, and 16 bases separated the two germline ends. This CDR3 region has 13 residues. The germline CDR1 and CDR2 sequences are WSHSY and SAAADI. The CDR3: CASSRIGAPEAFF. The CDR3 DNA is TGCGCCAGCTCAAGGATTGGGGCCCCTGAAGCTTTCTTT.

V is TRBV9 and J is TRBJ2-5, with 8 bases matching TRBD1. J was trimmed by 4 bases and V by 3 bases; bases with no gene match: 8. CDR1 and CDR2 from the germline V gene are SGDLS and YYNGEE. The CDR3 is 15 residues long. The CDR3 nucleotides are TGTGCCAGCAGCGCCAGACTCGGACAGGGAGAGACCCAGTACTTC. Amino acids: CASSARLGQGETQYF.

The V call is TRBV7-6, the J call TRBJ2-5; possibly TRBD2 for D (6 bases). CDR1 is SGHVS, CDR2 FNYEAQ, per germline. With 5 bases removed from V and 5 bases from J, the gap between germline ends came to 15 bases. The CDR3 is made up of 14 amino acids. CDR3 sequence (DNA): TGTGCCAGCAGCCCCTCGGGGGACTGGGAGACCCAGTACTTC. Amino acids: CASSPSGDWETQYF.

This clone came up a few times. V usage is TRBV2 and J usage is TRBJ2-2; D is undetermined. Trimming pared 2 bases from V and 5 bases from J, leaving 15 bases between. The CDR3 loop spans 16 amino acids. CDR1 and CDR2 from the germline V gene are SNHLY and FYNNEI. In DNA form, the CDR3 reads TGTGCCAGCAGTGAATCTCCAGACAAATCGACCGGGGAGCTGTTTTTT. The encoded protein is CASSESPDKSTGELFF.

This sequence joins TRBV7-9 and TRBJ1-2; TRBD1 aligns across 9 bases. This CDR3 is built from 15 residues. In germline, CDR1 is SEHNR, CDR2 FQNEAQ (reference sequence). V lost 5 bases, J lost 4 bases, and 8 bases stayed unmatched. The CDR3 DNA is TGTGCCAGCAGCGCCGGGACAGGGCCCTCCTATGGCTACACCTTC. Amino acids: CASSAGTGPSYGYTF. The entire variable domain, with the rest obtained from reference TRBV7-9 and TRBJ1-2, is as follows: DTGVSQNPRHKITKRGQNVTFRCDPISEHNRLYWYRQTLGQGPEFLTYFQNEAQLEKSRLLSDRFSAERPKGSFSTLEIQRTEQGDSAMYLCASSAGTGPSYGYTFGSGTRLTVV.

This clone was observed a handful of times. The gene calls are TRBV4-3 and TRBJ2-3, with 7 bases aligning to TRBD2. CDR1 LGHNA and CDR2 YSLEER come from the germline V gene. The CDR3 runs to 15 residues. V shed 0 bases, J shed 4 bases, and the junction held 4 bases outside the gene matches. In DNA, the CDR3 is TGCGCCAGCAGCCAAGATAGGCGGGGGTCAGATACGCAGTATTTT. Translated, it gives CASSQDRRGSDTQYF.

The chain recombines TRBV19 with TRBJ1-5, with D possibly being TRBD1 (6 bases). Germline lookup yields CDR1 LNHDA and CDR2 SQIVND (reference sequence). Between the trimmed V and J ends, which lost 5 bases and 0 bases, there was a span of 20 bases. This CDR3 has 18 amino acids. For the CDR3, the DNA is TGTGCCAGTAGTGCTCGGGGGGCGTCTGTATATAGCAATCAGCCCCAGCATTTT. Protein product: CASSARGASVYSNQPQHF.

The J gene is TRBJ2-3, the V gene TRBV27; D is uncertain. V was shortened by 4 bases and J by 9 bases, with 11 bases between the two germline ends. The germline V gene encodes CDR1 MNHEY and CDR2 SMNVEV (reference sequence). The CDR3 length is 12 residues. CDR3 amino acids: CASSYPGATQYF. The DNA of the CDR3 is TGTGCCAGCAGTTACCCGGGTGCCACGCAGTATTTT.

CDR3 sequence reads: CASSLPPGTGVYTIYF. The CDR3 bases are TGTGCCAGCAGCTTGCCACCCGGGACAGGGGTGTACACCATATATTTT. J is TRBJ1-3 and V is TRBV7-9, with 10 bases aligning to TRBD1. The CDR3 runs to 16 residues. Germline assignment: CDR1 SEHNR and CDR2 FQNEAQ (reference sequence). With V trimmed by 3 bases and J by 8 bases, 10 bases remained unmatched.

The chain employs TRBV5-8 and TRBJ2-5; D is perhaps TRBD2 (6 bases). Germline lookup yields CDR1 SGHTS and CDR2 YDEGEE. V was shortened by 2 bases and J by 4 bases, with 12 bases between the two germline ends. The CDR3 extends over 14 amino acids. In DNA form, the CDR3 reads TGTGCCAGCAGCTTCCCCAGGAGGGTAGAGACCCAGTACTTC. Its translation: CASSFPRRVETQYF.

This clone has only one observation. The rearrangement links TRBV7-9 to TRBJ1-4; weak D call: TRBD1 (6 bases). The CDR3 totals 16 residues. CDR1 SEHNR and CDR2 FQNEAQ come from the germline V gene (reference sequence). Between the trimmed V and J ends, which lost 5 bases and 2 bases, there was a span of 15 bases. The CDR3 DNA reads as TGTGCCAGCAGCCCAGAGCGGGGGGCGACTAATGAAAAACTGTTTTTT. Translating it yields CASSPERGATNEKLFF.

Comments on this clone: The junction differs from germline at one of its ends, possibly a read error. The J gene is TRBJ1-2, the V gene TRBV23-1; 7 bases are a match to TRBD1. TRBV23-1 is reported as an ORF; its role is uncertain. This CDR3 comprises 15 residues. In nucleotides, the CDR3 is TGCGCCAGCAGTGAATCGGGTACAGGGGCTGATGGCTACACCTTC. Amino acids: CASSESGTGADGYTF.

The J gene is TRBJ2-1, the V gene TRBV30; 9 positions agree with TRBD2. CDR3 length: 13 residues. The germline gives CDR1 GTSNPN, CDR2 SVGIG (reference sequence). The CDR3 sequence: CARTSGHDNEQFF. CDR3 bases: TGTGCGCGAACTAGCGGGCACGACAATGAGCAGTTCTTC.

This clone was seen only once. V gene TRBV29-1 combines with J gene TRBJ2-7, with D possibly matching TRBD2 (6 bases). Germline V gives CDR1 SQVTM, CDR2 ANQGSEA. V lost 5 bases, J lost 0 bases, and 17 bases lay in between. The CDR3 is 15 amino acids. The DNA of the CDR3 is TGCAGCGTTTTCGTCGGGGCGGGAAGCTCCTACGAGCAGTACTTC. Translation: CSVFVGAGSSYEQYF.

V gene TRBV13 combines with J gene TRBJ1-2, with 9 bases that match TRBD1. J lost 1 base, V lost 10 bases, and 10 bases had no gene match. The CDR3 spans 15 residues. CDR1 PRHDT and CDR2 FYEKMQ come from the germline V gene (reference sequence). The CDR3 nucleotides read TGTGCCACCGCCGGGACAGGGATGGATAACTATGGCTACACCTTC. It is translated as CATAGTGMDNYGYTF.

This clone was observed a few times. This rearrangement joins TRBV29-1 to TRBJ1-2; D is unresolved. The CDR3 runs to 13 residues. Trimming shortened V by 0 bases and J by 5 bases, and 10 bases separated the two germline ends. Germline V gene lookup returns CDR1 SQVTM and CDR2 ANQGSEA. CDR3 bases: TGCAGCGTTGAAGAGGCCCCGGAGTATGGCTACACCTTC. Its protein is CSVEEAPEYGYTF.

This clone was observed a handful of times. This chain connects TRBV9 to TRBJ2-2, with a tentative D call TRBD2 (7 bases). This CDR3 has 16 residues. Deletions cut 0 bases from V and 0 bases from J, with 9 bases between. CDR1 is SGDLS, CDR2 YYNGEE, per germline. CDR3 nucleotides: TGTGCCAGCAGCGTAGGAGGGGGGGCGAACACCGGGGAGCTGTTTTTT. Translation gives CASSVGGGANTGELFF.

Only a few counts were recorded for this clone. This chain uses TRBV2 with TRBJ1-1; maybe TRBD1 (6 bases). The CDR3 is 13 residues long. CDR1 is SNHLY, CDR2 FYNNEI, per germline. Deletions cut 4 bases from V and 4 bases from J, with 10 bases between. The CDR3: CASSVSGATEAFF. The CDR3 bases are TGTGCCAGCAGTGTATCAGGGGCCACTGAAGCTTTCTTT.

V is TRBV7-2 and J is TRBJ2-5; D unresolved. There are 14 residues in the CDR3. Trimming removed 1 base at V and 1 base at J, with 7 bases between. Germline values: CDR1 SGHTA, CDR2 FQGNSA. The CDR3: CASSLGSGQETQYF. For the CDR3, the DNA is TGTGCCAGCAGCTTAGGTTCAGGCCAAGAGACCCAGTACTTC.

This clone has just a few counts. The gene calls are TRBV11-2 and TRBJ2-5; D is perhaps TRBD2 (5 bases). Trimming stripped 7 bases from V and 4 bases from J, with 13 bases between. Per the germline V gene, CDR1 is SGHAT and CDR2 is FQNNGV. This CDR3 has 13 amino acids. The CDR3 sequence is CASTSPEGETQYF. CDR3 nucleotides: TGTGCCAGCACCTCCCCAGAGGGAGAGACCCAGTACTTC.

V usage is TRBV4-3 and J usage is TRBJ2-7, with D perhaps matching TRBD1 (5 bases). The CDR3 is 15 amino acids. Germline loops: CDR1 LGHNA, CDR2 YSLEER. Deletions cut 4 bases from V and 2 bases from J, with 15 bases between. DNA of the CDR3: TGCGCCAGCAGCCCCGCCTCAGGGTTTGCCTACGAGCAGTACTTC. Its protein product is CASSPASGFAYEQYF.

In its sample, this clone was seen once. The chain has TRBV29-1 and TRBJ2-5, with 7 positions matching TRBD1. There are 13 residues in the CDR3. Germline lookup yields CDR1 SQVTM and CDR2 ANQGSEA. CDR3 DNA sequence: TGCAGTGCTGAAACAGGGGTTCGGGAGACCCAGTACTTC. It translates to CSAETGVRETQYF.